The 16 T cell receptor beta chains reported below all come from one sample, sequenced in a study of blood T cells in healthy people across ages. The authors ran a second PCR of 7 to 11 cycles using a sample-barcoded 5' primer and a J-beta primer mix. Using its own MiXCR run on the 5' RACE reads, TCRdb lists one record per CDR3 protein. The profile shows 600,000 or so distinct CDR3 sequences, approximately 30% of them singletons. The material sequenced was blood. The receptor source for this set is a woman older than 75 in good health.

V usage is TRBV24-1 and J usage is TRBJ2-5; TRBD2 agrees at 9 bases. The CDR3 is 14 amino acids. Per the germline V gene, CDR1 is KGHDR and CDR2 is SFDVKD. J lost 11 bases, V lost 7 bases, and 13 bases had no gene match. The CDR3 DNA reads as TGTGCCACCAGGGACAGCGGGGGGTACAATGAGCAGTACTTC. As protein: CATRDSGGYNEQYF.

This CDR3 is CASSQRQGRSGANVLTF. CDR3 coding DNA: TGCGCCAGCAGTCAGAGACAGGGCCGGTCTGGGGCCAACGTCCTGACTTTC. This chain uses TRBV5-1 with TRBJ2-6; the match to TRBD1 covers 7 bases. The CDR3 length is 17 residues. V was pared by 5 bases and J by 1 base, with 9 bases of the junction left unmatched. Per germline, CDR1 SGHRS and CDR2 YFSETQ.

The CDR3 loop reads CSASTGTGANVLTF. The DNA of the CDR3 is TGCAGTGCTTCGACAGGGACTGGGGCCAACGTCCTGACTTTC. This chain links TRBV20-1 with TRBJ2-6, with 7 bases lining up with TRBD1. The CDR3 sequence is 14 residues long. J gave up 2 bases and V 5 bases, and 3 bases lay outside the gene matches. Germline CDR1 and CDR2: DFQATT and SNEGSKA (reference sequence).

The chain combines TRBV28 with TRBJ2-5; 16 nucleotides agree with TRBD2. With 4 bases clipped from V and 2 bases from J, the junction kept 10 bases outside the gene matches. Germline V gene sequence: CDR1 MDHEN, CDR2 SYDVKM. The length of the CDR3 is 19 residues. This CDR3 reads CASSYSGTSGRAGQETQYF. The CDR3, as DNA: TGTGCCAGCAGTTATTCCGGGACTAGCGGGAGGGCCGGGCAAGAGACCCAGTACTTC.

Turning to this clonotype: A much larger clone lies one base from this, so it may be a read error. The chain recombines TRBV24-1 with TRBJ2-1, with 11 bases fitting TRBD1. The V gene's germline CDR1 is KGHDR and CDR2 SFDVKD. The CDR3 spans 17 residues. In DNA form, the CDR3 reads TGTGCCACCAGTGATCCACCCGGGACAGGGGGGCGGAATGAGCAGTGCTTC. The encoded protein is CATSDPPGTGGRNEQCF.

This clonotype was seen at least ten times. One end of the junction fails to match germline, which may point to a read error. The rearrangement links TRBV27 to TRBJ2-5, with 9 bases that match TRBD2. CDR3 length equals 17 residues. CDR1 and CDR2 from the germline V gene are MNHEY and SMNVEV (reference sequence). This CDR3 reads CASSASVSGGPQGTQYF. CDR3 DNA: TGTGCCAGCAGCGCCTCCGTTAGCGGGGGCCCCCAAGGGACCCAGTACTTC.

V and J are TRBV6-2 or TRBV6-3 and TRBJ2-1; the match to TRBD2 covers 15 bases. Germline V gene lookup returns CDR1 MNHEY and CDR2 SVGEGT. This CDR3 contains 17 residues. V shed 6 bases and J 3 bases; nucleotides not matched to a gene: 6. Here the CDR3 reads CASSRTSGGVVYNEQFF. The CDR3 DNA reads as TGTGCCAGCAGCAGGACTAGCGGGGGGGTTGTCTACAATGAGCAGTTCTTC.

Remarks on this clonotype: This may arise from a read error, as a much more abundant clone is one base away. The chain links TRBV5-1 to TRBJ1-1; D might be TRBD1 (5 bases). Germline-derived CDR1 and CDR2 are SGHRS and YFSETQ. The CDR3 sequence is 18 residues long. CDR3 DNA: TGCGCCGGCAGCTTGGGTGTCAGGGCGGGCGCGATGAACACTGAAGCTTTCTTT. Its protein is CAGSLGVRAGAMNTEAFF.

This clonotype was counted between two and nine times. Given a much more abundant clone one base away, this may be a read error. This chain joins TRBV9 and TRBJ2-6; 10 bases map to TRBD1. CDR3 length: 18 residues. In germline, CDR1 is SGDLS, CDR2 YYNGEE. For the CDR3, the DNA is TGTGCCAGCAGCCCCAGGGACAGGGGCCGCTCTGGGGCCAGCGTCCTGACTTTC. Amino acids: CASSPRDRGRSGASVLTF.

This clonotype has a handful of counts. This sequence joins TRBV6-1 and TRBJ1-1; D not resolved. V was pared by 3 bases and J by 1 base, with 9 bases between. The CDR3 has 14 amino acids. Germline V gene data show CDR1 as MNHNS and CDR2 as SASEGT. Written as DNA, the CDR3 is TGTGCCAGCAGTGAGATGGACCCGAACACTGAAGCTTTCTTT. Translated: CASSEMDPNTEAFF.

At least ten counts were recorded for this clonotype. The V gene is TRBV20-1, the J gene TRBJ1-2; perhaps TRBD1 as D (6 bases). The CDR3 extends over 10 amino acids. Trimming removed 6 bases at V and 8 bases at J, with 10 bases between. Germline CDR1 reads DFQATT; CDR2 reads SNEGSKA (reference sequence). CDR3 amino acids: CSAWDKGYTF. The CDR3 DNA is TGCAGTGCATGGGACAAGGGCTACACCTTC.

This clonotype was recorded many times. The chain has TRBV21-1 and TRBJ2-1; TRBD2 was called by the table and not checked on the DNA. TRBV21-1 constitutes a pseudogene. The CDR3 totals 16 residues. CDR3 in DNA: TGTGCCAGCAGCAAAGTCCGGACTAGCGGGAGGTCGGAGCAGTTCTTC. This translates into CASSKVRTSGRSEQFF.

This clonotype was recorded a few times. The rearrangement uses TRBV29-1 and TRBJ1-1; the D gene is possibly TRBD1 (5 bases). The CDR3 consists of 13 residues. Trimming removed 3 bases from V and 3 bases from J, with 11 bases in between. Germline CDR1 reads SQVTM; CDR2 reads ANQGSEA. CDR3 nucleotides: TGCAGCGTTGAGGGGCGAGGGGACACTGAAGCTTTCTTT. This codes for CSVEGRGDTEAFF.

This clonotype was observed a few times. V and J are TRBV28 and TRBJ2-6; TRBD1 aligns across 8 bases. J gave up 0 bases and V 4 bases, and 11 bases lay outside the gene matches. Germline V gene sequence: CDR1 MDHEN, CDR2 SYDVKM. The CDR3 is 19 amino acids. The CDR3 reads CASSSQGGQGFSGANVLTF. The CDR3 coding sequence is TGTGCCAGCAGTTCCCAAGGTGGACAGGGTTTCTCTGGGGCCAACGTCCTGACTTTC.

The table lists this clonotype with many counts. The chain combines TRBV6-2 or TRBV6-3 with TRBJ2-1; D call uncertain. The V gene lost 8 bases and the J gene lost 3 bases, with 11 bases spanning the gap. CDR1 is MNHEY, CDR2 SVGEGT, per germline. The CDR3 consists of 13 residues. The chain's CDR3 is CASRAGLYNEQFF. In DNA, the CDR3 is TGTGCCAGCCGGGCCGGTCTCTACAATGAGCAGTTCTTC.

The V call is TRBV5-1, the J call TRBJ2-5, with 10 bases that match TRBD1. This CDR3 has 14 residues. Germline lookup yields CDR1 SGHRS and CDR2 YFSETQ. V lost 4 bases and J lost 11; bases outside the gene matches: 11. The CDR3, as DNA: TGCGCCAGCAGCCGGGGGACAGGGGTAAGGGAGCAGTACTTC. This gives the protein CASSRGTGVREQYF.